A single count supports the clone carrying this T cell receptor beta chain. This entry is derived from a study of cytomegalovirus exposure and HLA in healthy donors. In the PCR, 60 Vbeta and 13 Jbeta primers were used. Sequencing used immunoSEQ multiplex PCR; TCRdb keeps in-frame clones, though not all of them. The table lists approximately 290,000 clones, 80% of them singletons. The TCR originated in a girl aged 2 to 9 in good health and CMV-seronegative. Sample: PBMCs.

The CDR3 loop reads CASTSSVAGVNTQYF. In DNA, the CDR3 is TGTGCCAGCACCTCGTCGGTGGCGGGGGTGAATACGCAGTATTTT. This chain uses TRBV27 with TRBJ2-3; 7 bases fit TRBD2. The CDR3 contains 15 residues. Trimming removed 7 bases from V and 7 bases from J; junction bases left unmatched: 14. Germline V lookup: CDR1 MNHEY, CDR2 SMNVEV (reference sequence).